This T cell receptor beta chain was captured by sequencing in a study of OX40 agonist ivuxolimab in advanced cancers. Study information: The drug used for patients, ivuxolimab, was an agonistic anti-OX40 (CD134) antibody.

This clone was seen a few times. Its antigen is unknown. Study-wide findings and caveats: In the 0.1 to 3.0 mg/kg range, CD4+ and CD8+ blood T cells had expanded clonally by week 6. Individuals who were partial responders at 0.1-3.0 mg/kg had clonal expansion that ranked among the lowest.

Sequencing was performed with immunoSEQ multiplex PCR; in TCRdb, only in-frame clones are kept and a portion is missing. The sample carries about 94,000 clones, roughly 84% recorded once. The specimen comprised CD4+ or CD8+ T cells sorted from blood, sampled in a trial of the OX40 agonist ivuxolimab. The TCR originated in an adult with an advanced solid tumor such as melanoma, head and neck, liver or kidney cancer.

The CDR3 here is CASSLGLSSTDTQYF. DNA for the CDR3: TGTGCCAGCAGCTTAGGACTGTCTAGCACAGATACGCAGTATTTT. The chain uses TRBV7-2 and TRBJ2-3; D remains unclear. This CDR3 is 15 amino acids long. CDR1 and CDR2 from the germline V gene are SGHTA and FQGNSA. Trimming left V 1 base short and J 0 bases short, with 8 bases between.